Below, one TCR beta chain is given with its context. The antigen is undetermined. This sample is drawn from a study of T cell responses to AZD1222 COVID-19 vaccine. Study as a whole: Second doses were pooled across both intervals (about 4 or about 12 weeks). Broader study findings: Dominant CD4 TCR responses targeted spike regions 160-218 and 743-854.

The germline V gene encodes CDR1 LNHNV and CDR2 YYDKDF (reference sequence). V was shortened by 1 base and J by 12 bases, with 27 bases between the two germline ends. The CDR3 extends over 17 amino acids. Clones were sequenced by immunoSEQ multiplex PCR, and TCRdb holds only the in-frame ones, with some missing. The sample has about 130,000 clones, over 90% seen once; the top ten hold about 5%. The sequences come from peripheral blood, collected on day 0 of AZD1222 vaccination. J is TRBJ1-2 and V is TRBV15; the D is unclear. This TCR derives from an adult in good health. This chain's CDR3 is CATSRGGSRDGGSGHTF. CDR3 nucleotide sequence: TGTGCCACCAGCAGAGGGGGAAGTCGGGATGGAGGAAGCGGCCACACCTTC.